This record covers a single TCR beta chain. The germline V gene encodes CDR1 DFQATT and CDR2 SNEGSKA (reference sequence). This CDR3 contains 13 residues. The data originate from a study of T cells expressing NK-cell markers. Following a re-call of the 5' RACE reads, TCRdb has one entry per CDR3 protein and lacks DNA. The sample table sets out 550,000 to 600,000 distinct CDR3 sequences. The chain links TRBV20-1 to TRBJ2-4; the TCRdb D gene call, TRBD1, has no DNA to confirm it. The TCR originated in a man aged 18 to 29 in good health. The material sequenced was blood T cells: a sorted CD56 or NKG2C T cell subset, CD4+ or CD8+ T cells, or bulk PBMC T cells (not recorded which). The CDR3 protein is CSARDRGGNIQYF.